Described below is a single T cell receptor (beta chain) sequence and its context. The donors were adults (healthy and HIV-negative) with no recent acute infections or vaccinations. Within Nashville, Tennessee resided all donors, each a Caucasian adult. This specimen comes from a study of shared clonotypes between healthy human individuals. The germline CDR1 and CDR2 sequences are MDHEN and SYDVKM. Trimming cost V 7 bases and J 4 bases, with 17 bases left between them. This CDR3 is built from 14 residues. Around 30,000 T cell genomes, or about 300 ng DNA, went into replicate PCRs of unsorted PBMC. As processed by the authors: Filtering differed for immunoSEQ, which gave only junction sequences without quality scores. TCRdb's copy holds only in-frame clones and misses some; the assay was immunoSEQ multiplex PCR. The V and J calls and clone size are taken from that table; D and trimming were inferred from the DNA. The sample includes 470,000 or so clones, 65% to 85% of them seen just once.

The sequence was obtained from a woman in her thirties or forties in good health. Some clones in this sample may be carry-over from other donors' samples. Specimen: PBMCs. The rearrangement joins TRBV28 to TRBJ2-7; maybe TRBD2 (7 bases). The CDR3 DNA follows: TGTGCCAGCATCGACGGAGGGGGGGGTTACGAGCAGTACTTC. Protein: CASIDGGGGYEQYF.